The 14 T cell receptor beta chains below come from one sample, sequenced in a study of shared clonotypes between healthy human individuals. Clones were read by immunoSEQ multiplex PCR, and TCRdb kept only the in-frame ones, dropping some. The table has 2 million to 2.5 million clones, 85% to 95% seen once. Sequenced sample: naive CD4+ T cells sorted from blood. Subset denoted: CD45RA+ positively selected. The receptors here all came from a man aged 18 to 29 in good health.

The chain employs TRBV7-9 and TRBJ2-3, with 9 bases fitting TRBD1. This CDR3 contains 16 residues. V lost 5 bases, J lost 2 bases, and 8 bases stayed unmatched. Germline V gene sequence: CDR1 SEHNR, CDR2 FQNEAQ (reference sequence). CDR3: CASSPWDRAYTDTQYF. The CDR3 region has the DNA TGTGCCAGCAGCCCGTGGGACAGGGCCTACACAGATACGCAGTATTTT.

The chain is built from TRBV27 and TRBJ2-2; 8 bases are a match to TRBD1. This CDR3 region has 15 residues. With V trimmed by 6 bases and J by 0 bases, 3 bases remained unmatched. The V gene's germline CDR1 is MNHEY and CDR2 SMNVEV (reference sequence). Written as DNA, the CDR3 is TGTGCCAGCAGAGTACAGGGGGCGAACACCGGGGAGCTGTTTTTT. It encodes CASRVQGANTGELFF.

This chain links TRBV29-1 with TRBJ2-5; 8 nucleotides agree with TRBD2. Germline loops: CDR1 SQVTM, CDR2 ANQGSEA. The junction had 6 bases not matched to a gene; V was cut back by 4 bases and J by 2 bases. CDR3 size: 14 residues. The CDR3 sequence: CSVGPGGRQETQYF. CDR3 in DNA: TGCAGCGTTGGGCCGGGGGGGCGACAAGAGACCCAGTACTTC.

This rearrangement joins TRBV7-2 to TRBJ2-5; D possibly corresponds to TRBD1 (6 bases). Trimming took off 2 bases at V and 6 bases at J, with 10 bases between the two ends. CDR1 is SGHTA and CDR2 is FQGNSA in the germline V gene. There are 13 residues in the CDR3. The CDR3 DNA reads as TGTGCCAGCAGCTTACAGGGGTCAAAGACCCAGTACTTC. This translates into CASSLQGSKTQYF.

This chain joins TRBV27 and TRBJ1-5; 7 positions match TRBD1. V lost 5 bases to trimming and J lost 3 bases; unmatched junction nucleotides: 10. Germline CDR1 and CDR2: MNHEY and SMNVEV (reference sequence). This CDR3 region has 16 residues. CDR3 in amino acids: CASSPRQGTTNQPQHF. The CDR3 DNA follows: TGTGCCAGCAGTCCCAGACAGGGCACAACCAATCAGCCCCAGCATTTT.

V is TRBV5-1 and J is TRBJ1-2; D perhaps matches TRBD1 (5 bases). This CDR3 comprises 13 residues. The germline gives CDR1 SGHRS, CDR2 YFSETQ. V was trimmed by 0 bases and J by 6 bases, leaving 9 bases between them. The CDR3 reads CASSLDSTDGYTF. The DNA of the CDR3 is TGCGCCAGCAGCTTGGACTCGACAGATGGCTACACCTTC.

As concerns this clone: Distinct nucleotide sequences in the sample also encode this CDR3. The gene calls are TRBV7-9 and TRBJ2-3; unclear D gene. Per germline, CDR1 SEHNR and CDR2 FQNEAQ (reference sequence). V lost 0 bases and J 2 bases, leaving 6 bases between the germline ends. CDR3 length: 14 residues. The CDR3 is CASSLAGYTDTQYF. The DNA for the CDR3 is TGTGCCAGCAGCTTAGCGGGATACACAGATACGCAGTATTTT.

The CDR3 region has the DNA TGTGCCAGCAGTACCGGGACTTTAAACACCGGGGAGCTGTTTTTT. Protein product: CASSTGTLNTGELFF. V is TRBV5-4 and J is TRBJ2-2, with D possibly TRBD2 on 6 matching bases. Trimming stripped 5 bases from V and 2 bases from J, with 13 bases between. This CDR3 is built from 15 residues. Germline-derived CDR1 and CDR2 are SGHNT and YYREEE (reference sequence).

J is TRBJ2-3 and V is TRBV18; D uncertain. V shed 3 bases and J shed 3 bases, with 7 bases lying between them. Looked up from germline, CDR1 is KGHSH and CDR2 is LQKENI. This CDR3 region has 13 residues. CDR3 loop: CASSPLETDTQYF. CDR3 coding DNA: TGTGCCAGCTCACCCCTGGAAACAGATACGCAGTATTTT.

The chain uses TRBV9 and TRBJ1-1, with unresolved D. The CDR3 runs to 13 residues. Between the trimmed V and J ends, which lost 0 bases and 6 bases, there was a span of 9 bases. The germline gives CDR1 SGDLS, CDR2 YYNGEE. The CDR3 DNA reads TGTGCCAGCAGCGTAGCGTCGGGCCCTGAAGCTTTCTTT. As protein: CASSVASGPEAFF.

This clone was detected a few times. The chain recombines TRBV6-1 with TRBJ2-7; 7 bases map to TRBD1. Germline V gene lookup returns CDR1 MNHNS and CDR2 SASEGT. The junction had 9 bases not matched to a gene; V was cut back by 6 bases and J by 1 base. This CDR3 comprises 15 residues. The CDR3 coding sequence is TGTGCCAGCAGCCTAGACAGGGTGATGTCCTACGAGCAGTACTTC. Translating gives CASSLDRVMSYEQYF.

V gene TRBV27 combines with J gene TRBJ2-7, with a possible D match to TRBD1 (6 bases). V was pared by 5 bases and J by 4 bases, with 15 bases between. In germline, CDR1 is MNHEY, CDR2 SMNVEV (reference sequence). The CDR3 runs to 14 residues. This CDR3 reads CASSLRYRVYEQYF. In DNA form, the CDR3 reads TGTGCCAGCAGTCTCCGGTACAGGGTGTACGAGCAGTACTTC.

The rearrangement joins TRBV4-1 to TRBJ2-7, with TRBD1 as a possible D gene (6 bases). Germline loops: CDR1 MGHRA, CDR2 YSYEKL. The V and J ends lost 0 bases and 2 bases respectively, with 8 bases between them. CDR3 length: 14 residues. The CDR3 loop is CASSQETGPYEQYF. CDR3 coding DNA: TGCGCCAGCAGCCAAGAGACAGGTCCCTACGAGCAGTACTTC.

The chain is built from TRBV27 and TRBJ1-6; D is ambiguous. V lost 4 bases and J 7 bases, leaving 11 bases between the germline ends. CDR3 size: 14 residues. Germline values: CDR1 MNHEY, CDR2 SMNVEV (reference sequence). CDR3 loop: CASSYHGQNSPLHF. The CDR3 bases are TGTGCCAGCAGTTACCACGGGCAAAATTCACCCCTCCACTTT.